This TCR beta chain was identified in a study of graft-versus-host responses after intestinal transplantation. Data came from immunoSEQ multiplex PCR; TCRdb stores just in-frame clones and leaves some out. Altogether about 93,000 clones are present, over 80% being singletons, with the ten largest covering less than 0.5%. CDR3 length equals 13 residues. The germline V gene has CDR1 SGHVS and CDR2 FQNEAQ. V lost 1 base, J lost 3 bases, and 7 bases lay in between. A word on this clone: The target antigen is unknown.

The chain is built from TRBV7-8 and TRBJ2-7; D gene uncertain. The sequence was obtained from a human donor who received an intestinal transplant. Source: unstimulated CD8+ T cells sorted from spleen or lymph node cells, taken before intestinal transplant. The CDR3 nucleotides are TGTGCCAGCAGCTTAGGACTGCTCTACGAGCAGTACTTC. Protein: CASSLGLLYEQYF. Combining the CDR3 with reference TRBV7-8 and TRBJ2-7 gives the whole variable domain GAGVSQSPRYKVAKRGQDVALRCDPISGHVSLFWYQQALGQGPEFLTYFQNEAQLDKSGLPSDRFFAERPEGSVSTLKIQRTQQEDSAVYLCASSLGLLYEQYFGPGTRLTVT.